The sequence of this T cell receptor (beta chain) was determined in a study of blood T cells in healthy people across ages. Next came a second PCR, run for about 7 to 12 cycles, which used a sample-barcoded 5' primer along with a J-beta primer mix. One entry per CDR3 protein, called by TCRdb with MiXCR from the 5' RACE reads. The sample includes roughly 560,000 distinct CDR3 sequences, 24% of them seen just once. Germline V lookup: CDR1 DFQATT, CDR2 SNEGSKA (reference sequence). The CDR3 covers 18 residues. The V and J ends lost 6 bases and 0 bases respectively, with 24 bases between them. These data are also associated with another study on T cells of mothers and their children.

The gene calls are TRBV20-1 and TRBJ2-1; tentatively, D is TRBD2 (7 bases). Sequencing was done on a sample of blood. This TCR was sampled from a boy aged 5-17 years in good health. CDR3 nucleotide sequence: TGCAGTGCCCTCCAGACGAGGGGGGGAGCGACCTCCTACAATGAGCAGTTCTTC. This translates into CSALQTRGGATSYNEQFF.